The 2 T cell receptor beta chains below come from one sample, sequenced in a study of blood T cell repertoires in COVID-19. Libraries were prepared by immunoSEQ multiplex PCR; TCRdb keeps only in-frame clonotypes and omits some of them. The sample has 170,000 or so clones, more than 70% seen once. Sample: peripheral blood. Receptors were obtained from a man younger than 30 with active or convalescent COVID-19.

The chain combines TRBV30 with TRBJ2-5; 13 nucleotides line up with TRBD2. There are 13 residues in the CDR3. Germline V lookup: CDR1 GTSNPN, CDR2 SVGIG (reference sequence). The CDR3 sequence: CARTSGSGETQYF. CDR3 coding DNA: TGTGCGCGGACTAGCGGGAGTGGAGAGACCCAGTACTTC.

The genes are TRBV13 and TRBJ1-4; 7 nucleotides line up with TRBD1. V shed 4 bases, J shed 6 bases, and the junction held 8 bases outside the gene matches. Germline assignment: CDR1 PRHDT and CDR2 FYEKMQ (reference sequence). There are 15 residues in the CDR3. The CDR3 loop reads CASSYRGRRDEKLFF. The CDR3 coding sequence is TGTGCCAGCAGCTATAGGGGGCGACGAGATGAAAAACTGTTTTTT.